The 21 T cell receptor beta chains presented below share a single source sample, sequenced in a study of blood T cell repertoires in COVID-19. Clones were read by immunoSEQ multiplex PCR, and TCRdb kept only the in-frame ones, dropping some. Among around 250,000 clones, about 82% were seen once, and the ten largest hold 9.1%. The specimen sequenced was PBMCs or T cells enriched from blood (not recorded which). Source of these receptors: a woman in her forties or fifties with acute COVID-19.

The rearrangement joins TRBV5-4 to TRBJ2-3; 7 nucleotides match TRBD2. The CDR3 runs 16 residues. V dropped 4 bases and J dropped 2; count of bases not matched to a gene: 10. The germline V gene has CDR1 SGHNT and CDR2 YYREEE (reference sequence). The CDR3, as DNA: TGTGCCAGCAGCCCCCCCGGGGGGTACAACACAGATACGCAGTATTTT. Residues: CASSPPGGYNTDTQYF.

The chain joins TRBV5-4 to TRBJ2-7; 9 nucleotides align to TRBD1. In germline, CDR1 is SGHNT, CDR2 YYREEE (reference sequence). The CDR3 is 14 amino acids. The ends lost 5 bases at V and 6 bases at J; junction bases unmatched: 9. In DNA, the CDR3 is TGTGCCAGCAGTTATCGAGACAGGGGGGCCGAGCAGTACTTC. It specifies CASSYRDRGAEQYF.

The V call is TRBV27, the J call TRBJ1-2; 8 nucleotides agree with TRBD1. There are 16 residues in the CDR3. V shed 5 bases, J shed 6 bases, and the junction held 14 bases outside the gene matches. Per germline, CDR1 MNHEY and CDR2 SMNVEV (reference sequence). The DNA of the CDR3 is TGTGCCAGCAGTCCTCTGGACAGGGTTGAAATAGATGGCTACACCTTC. Its protein product is CASSPLDRVEIDGYTF.

This chain joins TRBV7-9 and TRBJ1-2; 9 bases fit TRBD1. Germline V gene data show CDR1 as SEHNR and CDR2 as FQNEAQ (reference sequence). The CDR3 contains 14 residues. V trimming: 5 bases; J trimming: 6 bases; junction bases outside the gene matches: 7. In DNA form, the CDR3 reads TGTGCCAGCAGCGATACAGGGGGCCTCGATGGCTACACCTTC. Translation gives CASSDTGGLDGYTF. The variable domain in full, with the rest retrieved from reference TRBV7-9 and TRBJ1-2, is DTGVSQNPRHKITKRGQNVTFRCDPISEHNRLYWYRQTLGQGPEFLTYFQNEAQLEKSRLLSDRFSAERPKGSFSTLEIQRTEQGDSAMYLCASSDTGGLDGYTFGSGTRLTVV.

J is TRBJ1-1 and V is TRBV19; D not certain. Germline CDR1 is LNHDA and CDR2 is SQIVND (reference sequence). The CDR3 spans 13 residues. Trimming took off 1 base at V and 1 base at J, with 4 bases between the two ends. The CDR3 sequence: CASSIVENTEAFF. The CDR3 bases are TGTGCCAGTAGTATAGTAGAGAACACTGAAGCTTTCTTT.

The J gene is TRBJ2-7, the V gene TRBV10-2, with D possibly matching TRBD2 (6 bases). V was pared by 8 bases and J by 3 bases, with 23 bases between. The CDR3 length is 16 residues. Germline assignment: CDR1 WSHSY and CDR2 SAAADI. The CDR3 loop reads CASSPRPAGRLYEQYF. CDR3 coding DNA: TGCGCCAGCTCCCCCCGGCCAGCGGGTCGCCTCTACGAGCAGTACTTC.

This clone was recorded once. The rearrangement links TRBV5-1 to TRBJ1-1; possible D gene TRBD1, 6 bases. CDR3 length equals 15 residues. Per germline, CDR1 SGHRS and CDR2 YFSETQ. Trimming stripped 4 bases from V and 4 bases from J, with 17 bases between. The CDR3 DNA reads TGCGCCAGCAGCCCCCGGGGGGGGGCGCGCACTGAAGCTTTCTTT. Its translation is CASSPRGGARTEAFF.

J is TRBJ2-7 and V is TRBV7-6, with D unresolved. Trimming removed 0 bases at V and 1 base at J, with 13 bases between. This CDR3 contains 16 residues. The germline CDR1 and CDR2 sequences are SGHVS and FNYEAQ. CDR3 sequence (DNA): TGTGCCAGCAGCTTAGCGGTACGTGGGCCGTCCTACGAGCAGTACTTC. This encodes CASSLAVRGPSYEQYF.

The J gene is TRBJ1-4, the V gene TRBV19; no clear D. Trimming shortened V by 6 bases and J by 0 bases, and 11 bases separated the two germline ends. Germline V gene sequence: CDR1 LNHDA, CDR2 SQIVND (reference sequence). The CDR3 has 15 amino acids. CDR3 region: CASRKQAPTNEKLFF. The CDR3 coding sequence is TGTGCCAGTAGAAAGCAAGCCCCAACTAATGAAAAACTGTTTTTT.

V is TRBV6-5 and J is TRBJ1-3, with D possibly matching TRBD1 (5 bases). Germline CDR1 MNHEY, CDR2 SVGAGI. The germline V and J ends were trimmed by 8 bases and 3 bases, with 11 bases remaining between them. The CDR3 loop spans 13 amino acids. CDR3 sequence reads: CASSETVGNTIYF. The CDR3 region has the DNA TGTGCCAGCTCAGAGACAGTTGGAAACACCATATATTTT.

This sequence joins TRBV30 and TRBJ1-2; D ambiguous. V was cut by 3 bases and J by 7 bases, with 9 bases left in between. There are 11 residues in the CDR3. Germline CDR1 reads GTSNPN; CDR2 reads SVGIG (reference sequence). CDR3 DNA sequence: TGTGCCTGGAGCTTCACTGGTGGCTACACCTTC. It encodes CAWSFTGGYTF. Variable domain in full (rest from reference TRBV30 and TRBJ1-2): SQTIHQWPATLVQPVGSPLSLECTVEGTSNPNLYWYRQAAGRGLQLLFYSVGIGQISSEVPQNLSASRPQDRQFILSSKKLLLSDSGFYLCAWSFTGGYTFGSGTRLTVV.

The chain joins TRBV20-1 to TRBJ1-3; D is uncertain. The germline V gene encodes CDR1 DFQATT and CDR2 SNEGSKA (reference sequence). V lost 3 bases and J lost 3, with 18 bases in between. This CDR3 spans 16 amino acids. The CDR3 spells CSASGSAGIFGNTIYF. The DNA of the CDR3 is TGCAGTGCTAGTGGGTCGGCCGGGATATTTGGAAACACCATATATTTT.

This clone has only a few counts. This chain's CDR3 is CASSYSSQAGTNEKLFF. The CDR3 DNA is TGTGCCAGCAGTTACTCGAGCCAGGCGGGAACTAATGAAAAACTGTTTTTT. V is TRBV6-2 or TRBV6-3 and J is TRBJ1-4; D gene ambiguous. Germline CDR1 and CDR2: MNHEY and SVGEGT. The V gene lost 0 bases and the J gene lost 1 base, with 12 bases spanning the gap. The CDR3 runs to 17 residues.

The gene calls are TRBV2 and TRBJ1-4, with D perhaps TRBD1 (5 bases). V lost 4 bases to trimming and J lost 8 bases, with 14 bases between them. The CDR3 covers 14 residues. CDR1 is SNHLY, CDR2 FYNNEI, per germline. The CDR3 loop reads CASSGGLLGEKLFF. The CDR3 DNA is TGTGCCAGCAGTGGGGGACTCTTAGGGGAAAAACTGTTTTTT.

The rearrangement links TRBV12-5 to TRBJ1-1; TRBD1 matches at 9 bases. The CDR3 consists of 16 residues. Unmatched junction bases numbered 4, after V lost 1 base and J lost 1 base. Germline CDR1 and CDR2: LGHNT and FRNRAP. In nucleotides, the CDR3 is TGTGCTAGTGGTTTGGCCCCGGGACAGGGGAACACTGAAGCTTTCTTT. Its translation is CASGLAPGQGNTEAFF.

For the CDR3, the DNA is TGTGCTAGTGGTTTAGGACTAGCGGAGACCCAGTACTTC. It yields the protein CASGLGLAETQYF. The chain couples TRBV12-5 to TRBJ2-5; 9 bases match TRBD2. J was trimmed by 5 bases and V by 3 bases; bases with no gene match: 1. The CDR3 is 13 residues long. Germline V lookup: CDR1 LGHNT, CDR2 FRNRAP. Variable domain in full (rest from reference TRBV12-5 and TRBJ2-5): DARVTQTPRHKVTEMGQEVTMRCQPILGHNTVFWYRQTMMQGLELLAYFRNRAPLDDSGMPKDRFSAEMPDATLATLKIQPSEPRDSAVYFCASGLGLAETQYFGPGTRLLVL.

DNA of the CDR3: TGTGCCAGCAGCCCGCTGGGACAGGTAGGGTCAAGGGGGACCCAGTACTTC. Translated, it gives CASSPLGQVGSRGTQYF. This chain connects TRBV5-4 to TRBJ2-5; 8 positions match TRBD1. Germline trimming cut 4 bases from V and 7 bases from J; bases unmatched to any gene: 18. The germline V gene encodes CDR1 SGHNT and CDR2 YYREEE (reference sequence). The CDR3 is 17 residues long.

This chain connects TRBV7-2 to TRBJ1-2; no firm D call. The CDR3 has 14 residues. The germline gives CDR1 SGHTA, CDR2 FQGNSA. The V end lost 2 bases, the J end lost 1 base, and 8 bases lay between the germline ends. In DNA, the CDR3 is TGTGCCAGCAGCTTAAATCAGAATAACTATGGCTACACCTTC. Its protein is CASSLNQNNYGYTF.

The J gene is TRBJ1-2, the V gene TRBV7-8, with D tentatively TRBD1 (5 bases). CDR1 is SGHVS and CDR2 is FQNEAQ in the germline V gene. V gave up 3 bases and J gave up 5 bases, with 10 bases separating them. The CDR3 sequence is 13 residues long. CDR3 sequence (DNA): TGTGCCAGCAGCTTGGGCAGGGATTATGGCTACACCTTC. The encoded protein is CASSLGRDYGYTF. Filled out from reference TRBV7-8 and TRBJ1-2, the complete variable domain reads GAGVSQSPRYKVAKRGQDVALRCDPISGHVSLFWYQQALGQGPEFLTYFQNEAQLDKSGLPSDRFFAERPEGSVSTLKIQRTQQEDSAVYLCASSLGRDYGYTFGSGTRLTVV.

The rearrangement joins TRBV7-2 to TRBJ2-2; D might be TRBD2 (6 bases). The germline gives CDR1 SGHTA, CDR2 FQGNSA. V gave up 1 base and J gave up 5 bases, with 14 bases separating them. The CDR3 consists of 16 residues. The CDR3 DNA is TGTGCCAGCAGCTTAGATGCGGGGCGCAGAACCGGGGAGCTGTTTTTT. Protein sequence: CASSLDAGRRTGELFF.

The chain couples TRBV27 to TRBJ2-1; D perhaps matches TRBD1 (5 bases). The CDR3 totals 15 residues. Deletions cut 4 bases from V and 9 bases from J, with 19 bases between. Germline V gene data show CDR1 as MNHEY and CDR2 as SMNVEV (reference sequence). CDR3 in amino acids: CASSSNIEGVGEQFF. In DNA form, the CDR3 reads TGTGCCAGCAGTTCCAACATCGAAGGGGTGGGTGAGCAGTTCTTC.